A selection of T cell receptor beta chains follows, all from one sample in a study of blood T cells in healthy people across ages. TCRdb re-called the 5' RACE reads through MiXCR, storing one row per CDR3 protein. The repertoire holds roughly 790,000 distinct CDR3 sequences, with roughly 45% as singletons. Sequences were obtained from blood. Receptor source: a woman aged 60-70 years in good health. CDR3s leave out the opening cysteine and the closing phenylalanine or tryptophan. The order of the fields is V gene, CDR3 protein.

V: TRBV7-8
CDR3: ASSPRVRGYLQETQF

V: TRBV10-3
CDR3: AISGSTDTQY

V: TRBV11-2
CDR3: ASSLERGQGLANTEAF

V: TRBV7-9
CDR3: ASRPLAGGRNGQF

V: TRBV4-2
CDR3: ASSPEGGATYEQY

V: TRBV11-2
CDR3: ASSPHAGLGKEQF

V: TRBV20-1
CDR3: SAKTSRGSYEQY

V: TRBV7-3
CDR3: ASSSSGTTGNEQF

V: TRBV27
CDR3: ASSFAGAGGVYEQY

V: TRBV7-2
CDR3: ASTQVPTDTQY

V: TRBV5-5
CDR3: ASSSLAGALTGELF

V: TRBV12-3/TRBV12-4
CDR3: ASRPKTSMNEQF

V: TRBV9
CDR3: ASSVGSGGDNEQF

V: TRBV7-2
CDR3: ASSLVLAETYEQY

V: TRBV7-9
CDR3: ASSNGQYTEAF

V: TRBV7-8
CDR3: ASSLGPGGVEQF

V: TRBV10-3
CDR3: ATGQGNYGYT

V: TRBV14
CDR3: ASSQATGNTDTQY

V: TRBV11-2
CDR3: ASSSTGPGGCT

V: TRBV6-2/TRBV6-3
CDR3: ASSRTLGGTVGNQPQH

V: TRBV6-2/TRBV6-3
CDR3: ASSYSKPGTGGLMETQY

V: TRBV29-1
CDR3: SVTGGARSGELF

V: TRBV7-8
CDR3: ASSLAGLAGTQETQY

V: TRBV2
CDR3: ASSEWSPGGRVEKLF

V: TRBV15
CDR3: ATSSWASTDTQY

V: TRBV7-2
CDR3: ASSLGFVAEQF

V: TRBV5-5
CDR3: ASSLGGSPSDQWH

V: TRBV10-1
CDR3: ATGRSSYEQY

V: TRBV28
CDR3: ASTLGQGTETQY

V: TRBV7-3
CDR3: ASSPQSQGTEAF

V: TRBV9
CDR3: ASSPGGGKLSTDTQY

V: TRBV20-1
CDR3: SARDFRSVYEQY

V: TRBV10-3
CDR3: ATKDGNYGYT

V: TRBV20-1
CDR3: SASKQGNTEAF

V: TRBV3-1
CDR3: ASSQARGYGYT

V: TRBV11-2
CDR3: ASSLMGQGY

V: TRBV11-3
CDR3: ASSSGVSNIQY

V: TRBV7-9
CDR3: ASSLDRFGSGELF

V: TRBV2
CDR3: ASRRGTGGTGELF

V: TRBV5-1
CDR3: ASSLKGEGQLQNTEAF

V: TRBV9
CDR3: ASSVELAPGRNEQF

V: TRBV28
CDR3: ASILQGRNQPQH

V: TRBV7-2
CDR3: ASSPMGSISNQPQH

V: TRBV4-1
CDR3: ASSQAPGNSGALQF

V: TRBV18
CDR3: ASSPRGQSYNEQF

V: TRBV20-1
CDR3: SARTEYIDGPLH

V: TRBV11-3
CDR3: ASSYGLAGNPDTQY

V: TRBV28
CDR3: ASRERYEQY

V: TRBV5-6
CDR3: ASSWGLGNTEAF

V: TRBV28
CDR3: ASSPAMERGSSYEQY